The clone carrying this T cell receptor beta chain was observed many times. This CDR3 spans 15 amino acids. Trimming pared 5 bases from V and 4 bases from J, leaving 17 bases between. CDR1 is MDHEN and CDR2 is SYDVKM in the germline V gene. The library gave individual cDNA molecules unique molecular identifiers. TCRdb itself ran the RACE reads through MiXCR, one entry per CDR3 protein. The table shows about 54,000 distinct CDR3 sequences, with less than 10% occurring only once. The sample is drawn from a study of human T cells and chemical hapten exposure. The time point was: patch test 2, 6 weeks after DPC sensitization. Regarding treatment: therapeutic diphenylcyclopropenone sensitization with weekly scalp DPC.

The chain joins TRBV28 to TRBJ1-2, with TRBD1 as a possible D gene (6 bases). The sequence derives from a woman aged 50 to 60 with alopecia areata. Some clones in this sample may be carry-over from other donors' samples. The specimen comprised whole blood, sampled in connection with sensitization to the hapten diphenylcyclopropenone (DPC). CDR3 residues: CASSLNSDRLYGYTF. CDR3 coding DNA: TGTGCCAGCAGTCTTAATAGCGACAGGCTCTATGGCTACACCTTC.